Below are 6 T cell receptor beta chains sequenced from a single sample in a study of cytomegalovirus exposure and HLA in healthy donors. The primer mix had 60 Vbeta and 13 Jbeta primers. Libraries were prepared by immunoSEQ multiplex PCR; TCRdb keeps only in-frame clonotypes and omits some of them. The sample holds 90,000 to 150,000 clones, over 75% seen once. Sequencing was done on a sample of PBMCs. These receptors were obtained from a young man in good health and CMV-seropositive.

The chain couples TRBV7-2 to TRBJ1-1; 9 positions agree with TRBD1. The CDR3 covers 15 residues. The trim removed 5 bases at V and 5 bases at J, leaving 9 bases unmatched. Germline values: CDR1 SGHTA, CDR2 FQGNSA. CDR3 amino acids: CASSVLQGAGTEAFF. Written as DNA, the CDR3 is TGTGCCAGCAGCGTGCTACAGGGGGCGGGGACTGAAGCTTTCTTT. Filled out from reference TRBV7-2 and TRBJ1-1, the complete variable domain reads GAGVSQSPSNKVTEKGKDVELRCDPISGHTALYWYRQSLGQGLEFLIYFQGNSAPDKSGLPSDRFSAERTGGSVSTLTIQRTQQEDSAVYLCASSVLQGAGTEAFFGQGTRLTVV.

The chain is built from TRBV30 and TRBJ1-5; TRBD1 is a possible D gene (5 bases). The germline gives CDR1 GTSNPN, CDR2 SVGIG (reference sequence). Trimming took 0 bases from V and 3 from J, leaving 9 bases between them. The CDR3 sequence is 14 residues long. CDR3 sequence (DNA): TGTGCCTGGAGTGTATGGGGCTACAATCAGCCCCAGCATTTT. This sequence encodes CAWSVWGYNQPQHF.

This clone has just a few counts. The gene calls are TRBV5-1 and TRBJ2-7; D unresolved. The CDR3 length is 15 residues. The germline CDR1 and CDR2 sequences are SGHRS and YFSETQ. The V end was cut by 0 bases, the J end by 0 bases, with 10 bases between. For the CDR3, the DNA is TGCGCCAGCAGCTTGGCCGGCGGTAGCTCCTACGAGCAGTACTTC. Its translation is CASSLAGGSSYEQYF.

The rearrangement uses TRBV9 and TRBJ2-1; 10 bases match TRBD2. Germline V gene data show CDR1 as SGDLS and CDR2 as YYNGEE. The CDR3 extends over 15 amino acids. With V trimmed by 3 bases and J by 0 bases, 0 bases remained unmatched. The CDR3 loop reads CASSASGSSYNEQFF. CDR3 nucleotide sequence: TGTGCCAGCAGCGCTAGCGGGAGCTCCTACAATGAGCAGTTCTTC.

There are a few counts of this clone. The V gene is TRBV6-4, the J gene TRBJ1-2; 8 bases fit TRBD1. The V and J ends lost 4 bases and 5 bases, in that order; junction bases with no gene match: 9. The CDR3 loop spans 15 amino acids. The germline V gene has CDR1 MRHNA and CDR2 SNTAGT. CDR3 bases: TGTGCCAGCAGTGCATCGTCCGGGACAGGATATGGCTACACCTTC. This encodes CASSASSGTGYGYTF.

This clone was seen only once. One end of the junction fails to match germline, which may point to a read error. V and J are TRBV7-9 and TRBJ1-2; TRBD1 might be the D (5 bases). Per germline, CDR1 SEHNR and CDR2 FQNEAQ (reference sequence). CDR3 length equals 13 residues. The CDR3 loop reads CSSSPTASYGYTF. In DNA form, the CDR3 reads TGTTCCAGCAGCCCGACAGCCTCCTATGGCTACACCTTC.